This TCR beta chain was sequenced in a study of cytomegalovirus exposure and HLA in healthy donors. Broader study findings: Cytomegalovirus association was assigned to 170 or so TCR beta chains. In a later analysis, a missense DCLRE1C variant was linked to TCR beta V- and J-gene trimming. A later analysis linked 16,951 TCR beta sequences to HLA alleles at 0.05 false discovery rate.

This clone turned up a few times. Its target is unknown. The PCR had 60 Vbeta and 13 Jbeta primers. Produced via immunoSEQ multiplex PCR; TCRdb's table is partial and in-frame only. Seen here are 85,000 to 130,000 clones, 80% to 90% observed once, and the top ten hold 1.5% to 2%. The length of the CDR3 is 16 residues. Looked up from germline, CDR1 is SGHRS and CDR2 is YFSETQ. V shed 1 base and J 2 bases; nucleotides not matched to a gene: 7. The origin of this receptor is a middle-aged man in good health and CMV-seronegative. Sample: PBMCs. The rearrangement joins TRBV5-1 to TRBJ2-3; 7 bases match TRBD2. The CDR3 protein is CASSLRLAEHTDTQYF. CDR3 nucleotide sequence: TGCGCCAGCAGCTTGCGTCTAGCGGAACACACAGATACGCAGTATTTT.